This TCR beta chain was documented in a study of regulatory T cells in long-lasting Graves disease. Points from the study as a whole: Lower TCR diversity was seen in persistent Graves' patients than in newly diagnosed ones.

This clonotype was counted at least ten times. Antigen: not known. Time point described: newly diagnosed GD, antithyroid drugs for less than 3 months. With RNA extracted from PBMCs as input, the TCR library was made. Through Arm-PCR of CDR3 regions and iRepertoire HTBI primers, TCR beta libraries were built. TCRdb itself ran the multiplex PCR reads through MiXCR, one entry per CDR3 protein. Of about 530,000 distinct CDR3 sequences in the sample, around 15% were seen once. CDR3 size: 14 residues. In germline, CDR1 is LGHDT, CDR2 YNNKEL (reference sequence). V shed 8 bases, J shed 6 bases, and the junction held 11 bases outside the gene matches. These records were also assigned to another study, of T cells in Graves' hyperthyroidism and ophthalmopathy. As that study records: The model foresaw ophthalmopathy a median around 6.8 months prior to onset.

The chain uses TRBV3-1 and TRBJ1-1, with TRBD1 identical over 8 bases. The TCR was taken from a woman in her forties or fifties with Graves disease. Material: peripheral blood mononuclear cells (PBMCs), obtained at new diagnosis, from a patient treated with antithyroid drugs. The CDR3 nucleotides read TGTGCCAGCGGTAGGACAGGGCGTAATTCTGAAGCTTTCTTT. Its translation: CASGRTGRNSEAFF.